These 23 T cell receptor beta chains were all obtained from the same sample, sequenced in a study of shared clonotypes between healthy human individuals. TCRdb's table, derived via immunoSEQ multiplex PCR, lists solely in-frame clones and lacks some. The data contain about 1 million clones, around 74% of them singletons. The sequenced sample was memory CD4+ T cells sorted from blood. Subset: CD45RA-negative fraction. These receptors came from a man aged 18 to 35 in good health.

This clone has a single count. Written as DNA, the CDR3 is TGTGCCAGCAGCGCAGGGTTGTTGACCATCGGGGAGCTGTTTTTT. This translates into CASSAGLLTIGELFF. The V and J genes are TRBV7-2 and TRBJ2-2; the D gene is possibly TRBD1 (5 bases). CDR1 is SGHTA and CDR2 is FQGNSA in the germline V gene. V lost 5 bases and J lost 7, with 17 bases in between. The CDR3 totals 15 residues.

CDR3 loop: CSVGGQGGETQYF. CDR3 DNA sequence: TGCAGCGTTGGTGGGCAGGGTGGGGAGACCCAGTACTTC. V gene TRBV29-1 combines with J gene TRBJ2-5, with D possibly TRBD1 on 5 matching bases. Germline lookup yields CDR1 SQVTM and CDR2 ANQGSEA. V shed 4 bases and J shed 5 bases, with 14 bases lying between them. This CDR3 region has 13 residues. The full variable domain, with the rest looked up from reference TRBV29-1 and TRBJ2-5, is SAVISQKPSRDICQRGTSLTIQCQVDSQVTMMFWYRQQPGQSLTLIATANQGSEATYESGFVIDKFPISRPNLTFSTLTVSNMSPEDSSIYLCSVGGQGGETQYFGPGTRLLVL.

The CDR3 protein is CASSPRDILGLFF. The DNA of the CDR3 is TGTGCCAGCAGTCCCCGGGACATCCTAGGGCTGTTTTTT. The J gene is TRBJ2-2, the V gene TRBV28; TRBD1 is a possible D gene (6 bases). The CDR3 runs 13 residues. Per germline, CDR1 MDHEN and CDR2 SYDVKM. Trimming removed 5 bases from V and 13 bases from J, with 17 bases in between.

The chain joins TRBV30 to TRBJ1-2; D is ambiguous. CDR1 and CDR2 (germline): GTSNPN, SVGIG (reference sequence). V shed 1 base and J shed 2 bases, with 5 bases lying between them. The CDR3 extends over 12 amino acids. CDR3 region: CAWSAQNYGYTF. CDR3 in DNA: TGTGCCTGGAGTGCACAGAACTATGGCTACACCTTC.

V usage is TRBV28 and J usage is TRBJ2-7, with D unclear. CDR1 and CDR2 (germline): MDHEN, SYDVKM. Trimming removed 2 bases from V and 2 bases from J, with 7 bases in between. The CDR3 runs 13 residues. The CDR3 loop reads CASSLRNPYEQYF. In nucleotides, the CDR3 is TGTGCCAGCAGTTTACGGAACCCCTACGAGCAGTACTTC.

Concerning this clone: The same CDR3 also results from other DNA sequences found in this sample. V and J are TRBV19 and TRBJ2-6; D remains unclear. Trimming took off 5 bases at V and 1 base at J, with 3 bases between the two ends. Germline V CDR1 and CDR2: LNHDA, SQIVND (reference sequence). CDR3 length: 13 residues. The CDR3 region is CASSESGANVLTF. In nucleotides, the CDR3 is TGTGCCAGTAGTGAGTCTGGGGCCAACGTCCTGACTTTC.

This sequence joins TRBV10-3 and TRBJ2-5; 7 bases fit TRBD2. Germline V gives CDR1 ENHRY, CDR2 SYGVKD. Germline trimming cut 8 bases from V and 4 bases from J; bases unmatched to any gene: 4. The CDR3 consists of 12 residues. CDR3 in amino acids: CAIGGTIETQYF. The DNA of the CDR3 is TGTGCCATCGGTGGGACTATAGAGACCCAGTACTTC.

The chain uses TRBV5-6 and TRBJ2-5, with 7 bases that match TRBD2. CDR1 and CDR2 (germline): SGHDT, YYEEEE. Trimming took 3 bases from V and 3 from J; bases not matched to a gene: 5. The CDR3 is 14 residues long. CDR3 DNA: TGTGCCAGCAGCTCCCCCCGGGAGGAAGAGACCCAGTACTTC. Amino acids: CASSSPREEETQYF.

The gene calls are TRBV9 and TRBJ2-2; possibly TRBD1 for D (5 bases). The germline CDR1 and CDR2 sequences are SGDLS and YYNGEE. V lost 5 bases, J lost 1 base, and 9 bases lay in between. The CDR3 runs 14 residues. The CDR3 loop reads CASSSRVNTGELFF. CDR3 nucleotides: TGTGCCAGCAGTTCCAGGGTGAACACCGGGGAGCTGTTTTTT.

This chain connects TRBV5-4 to TRBJ2-6, with D possibly TRBD1 on 5 matching bases. CDR1 is SGHNT and CDR2 is YYREEE in the germline V gene (reference sequence). V was pared by 4 bases and J by 4 bases, with 15 bases between. The CDR3 is 16 amino acids. CDR3 in amino acids: CASSPDSSGGANVLTF. CDR3 nucleotides: TGTGCCAGCAGCCCAGACAGCTCTGGAGGGGCCAACGTCCTGACTTTC.

Here the CDR3 reads CASSPSIEAFYEQYF. As DNA, the CDR3 is TGTGCCAGCAGCCCTTCTATCGAGGCGTTCTACGAGCAGTACTTC. This sequence joins TRBV7-4 and TRBJ2-7, with D unresolved. V dropped 5 bases and J dropped 3 bases, with 17 bases sitting between them. Germline V gene data show CDR1 as SGHVT and CDR2 as SQSDAQ. The CDR3 contains 15 residues.

The sample holds a few counts of this clone. This same CDR3 is encoded by further DNA sequences in the sample. The chain employs TRBV6-5 and TRBJ1-2, with TRBD1 matching 9 bases. The germline V gene has CDR1 MNHEY and CDR2 SVGAGI. V shed 4 bases, J shed 8 bases, and the junction held 5 bases outside the gene matches. The CDR3 loop spans 13 amino acids. The CDR3 here is CASSSGQGRGYTF. DNA for the CDR3: TGTGCCAGCAGTTCGGGACAGGGCAGGGGCTACACCTTC.

V gene TRBV19 combines with J gene TRBJ2-7; D is possibly TRBD1 or TRBD2 (5 bases each). There are 13 residues in the CDR3. CDR1 and CDR2 (germline): LNHDA, SQIVND (reference sequence). V lost 5 bases, J lost 6 bases, and 14 bases lay in between. Written as DNA, the CDR3 is TGTGCCAGTAGTCCCGGGACCGACGGCGAGCAGTACTTC. This codes for CASSPGTDGEQYF.

The chain combines TRBV27 with TRBJ2-7; D gene unclear. CDR1 is MNHEY, CDR2 SMNVEV, per germline (reference sequence). V was pared by 3 bases and J by 5 bases, with 14 bases between. This CDR3 region has 14 residues. CDR3 DNA sequence: TGTGCCAGCAGTTTCAGTCCCCAGTCCCACGAGCAGTACTTC. It specifies CASSFSPQSHEQYF.

This clone was recorded at least ten times. This chain links TRBV9 with TRBJ2-1, with TRBD2 matching 7 bases. The CDR3 is 14 residues long. Germline trimming cut 2 bases from V and 9 bases from J; bases unmatched to any gene: 8. Germline V CDR1 and CDR2: SGDLS, YYNGEE. The CDR3 reads CASSVRREQGEQFF. DNA of the CDR3: TGTGCCAGCAGCGTTAGGCGGGAGCAAGGTGAGCAGTTCTTC.

The chain recombines TRBV7-8 with TRBJ1-4, with D possibly TRBD1 on 5 matching bases. CDR1 is SGHVS, CDR2 FQNEAQ, per germline. The CDR3 totals 19 residues. Trimming took off 3 bases at V and 5 bases at J, with 25 bases between the two ends. CDR3: CASSFSARGLGRFNEKLFF. CDR3 in DNA: TGTGCCAGCAGCTTCAGCGCGCGGGGCCTTGGACGGTTCAATGAAAAACTGTTTTTT.

The rearrangement links TRBV9 to TRBJ2-1, with TRBD2 identical over 9 bases. The V gene's germline CDR1 is SGDLS and CDR2 YYNGEE. The CDR3 totals 18 residues. The junction had 14 bases not matched to a gene; V was cut back by 3 bases and J by 4 bases. CDR3 in amino acids: CASSGTSVFTLRYNEQFF. The CDR3 nucleotides are TGTGCCAGCAGCGGGACTAGCGTGTTCACTCTTCGGTACAATGAGCAGTTCTTC.

This rearrangement joins TRBV4-1 to TRBJ2-2, with TRBD1 as a possible D gene (5 bases). V was clipped by 4 bases and J by 3 bases, with 12 bases between them. Looked up from germline, CDR1 is MGHRA and CDR2 is YSYEKL. The CDR3 spans 15 residues. CDR3 sequence (DNA): TGCGCCAGCAGCCCCCCCGCCAGGGACACCGGGGAGCTGTTTTTT. Translating it yields CASSPPARDTGELFF.

The CDR3 is CSVDRGRKNTEAFF. CDR3 nucleotides: TGCAGCGTTGACAGGGGGCGAAAGAACACTGAAGCTTTCTTT. The chain couples TRBV29-1 to TRBJ1-1, with 8 bases that match TRBD1. J gave up 1 base and V 3 bases, and 4 bases lay outside the gene matches. Germline CDR1 SQVTM, CDR2 ANQGSEA. There are 14 residues in the CDR3.

About this clone: One end of the junction varies from germline; a read error may be responsible. J is TRBJ2-2 and V is TRBV9, with D possibly being TRBD1 (6 bases). Per germline, CDR1 SGDLS and CDR2 YYNGEE. CDR3 length equals 13 residues. The CDR3 spells CAGSPTGYGELFF. CDR3 nucleotide sequence: TGTGCCGGCAGCCCCACAGGGTACGGGGAGCTGTTTTTT.

The chain couples TRBV7-9 to TRBJ1-1; TRBD1 is a possible D gene (6 bases). The CDR3 sequence is 15 residues long. Germline V gene data show CDR1 as SEHNR and CDR2 as FQNEAQ (reference sequence). The V gene lost 4 bases and the J gene lost 7 bases, with 19 bases spanning the gap. The CDR3 here is CASSSIGGQQFEAFF. In nucleotides, the CDR3 is TGTGCCAGCAGCTCAATTGGGGGCCAACAGTTTGAAGCTTTCTTT.

The J gene is TRBJ1-5, the V gene TRBV5-8; a weak D match, TRBD1 (5 bases). Per the germline V gene, CDR1 is SGHTS and CDR2 is YDEGEE. V gave up 4 bases and J gave up 4 bases, with 9 bases separating them. The CDR3 totals 13 residues. DNA of the CDR3: TGTGCCAGCAGCCGGGGGGGGAATCAGCCCCAGCATTTT. Residues: CASSRGGNQPQHF.

This clone turned up a few times. J is TRBJ2-7 and V is TRBV7-2; a weak D match, TRBD2 (6 bases). V shed 5 bases and J shed 0 bases, with 11 bases lying between them. Per the germline V gene, CDR1 is SGHTA and CDR2 is FQGNSA. The CDR3 sequence is 14 residues long. Written as DNA, the CDR3 is TGTGCCAGCAGCCGGGACGGGAGCTCCTACGAGCAGTACTTC. The encoded protein is CASSRDGSSYEQYF.